This T cell receptor (beta chain) was found in a study of spatial heterogeneity in lung cancer. TCR cDNA molecules each carried a unique molecular identifier. TCRdb re-called the 5' RACE reads with MiXCR, one entry per CDR3 protein. The sample carries some 6,100 distinct CDR3 sequences, approximately 13% recorded once. Time point here: sample taken at primary tumor resection. Frozen PBMC, nontumor lung or tumor provided whole RNA, which was sequenced unsorted. Untreated early-stage non-small cell lung cancer patients, around 72 in total, were the donors. This clonotype was observed many times. CDR1 KGHDR and CDR2 SFDVKD come from the germline V gene. V gave up 7 bases and J gave up 8 bases; unmatched junction bases: 4. The CDR3 has 12 amino acids.

Sequenced material: normal lung tissue next to the tumor, taken at surgery. This TCR derives from a male donor with early-stage non-small cell lung cancer. This chain connects TRBV24-1 to TRBJ1-5; 7 bases fit TRBD1. The CDR3 here is CATRQGLKPQHF. The CDR3, as DNA: TGTGCCACCAGACAGGGGTTGAAGCCCCAGCATTTT.